Below, one T cell receptor beta chain is given with its context. As originally analysed: Using reference gene primer amplification, nucleated cell counts were estimated. Clones were read by immunoSEQ multiplex PCR, and TCRdb kept only the in-frame ones, dropping some. V and J calls and clone size come straight from that table; D and trimming were deduced from the DNA. The sample records fewer than 250,000 clones, roughly 90% being singletons. The sample comes from a study of blood T cell repertoires in COVID-19. About the research overall: The study drew acute and convalescent COVID-19 samples from the United States, Italy and Spain. The analysed material was cDNA or gDNA that came from T cells, B-cell-depleted T cells, or PBMCs.

The V gene's germline CDR1 is LNHDA and CDR2 SQIVND (reference sequence). The CDR3 is 16 residues long. J gave up 6 bases and V 6 bases, and 14 bases lay outside the gene matches. The chain joins TRBV19 to TRBJ1-5, with 7 bases matching TRBD1. This sequence originates from a man aged 55-75 years with COVID-19, enrolled during active disease. Sequenced input: peripheral blood. Written as DNA, the CDR3 is TGTGCCAGTAGCAGCCTCGAGGGGGCGGTAGGTCAGCCCCAGCATTTT. It yields the protein CASSSLEGAVGQPQHF.